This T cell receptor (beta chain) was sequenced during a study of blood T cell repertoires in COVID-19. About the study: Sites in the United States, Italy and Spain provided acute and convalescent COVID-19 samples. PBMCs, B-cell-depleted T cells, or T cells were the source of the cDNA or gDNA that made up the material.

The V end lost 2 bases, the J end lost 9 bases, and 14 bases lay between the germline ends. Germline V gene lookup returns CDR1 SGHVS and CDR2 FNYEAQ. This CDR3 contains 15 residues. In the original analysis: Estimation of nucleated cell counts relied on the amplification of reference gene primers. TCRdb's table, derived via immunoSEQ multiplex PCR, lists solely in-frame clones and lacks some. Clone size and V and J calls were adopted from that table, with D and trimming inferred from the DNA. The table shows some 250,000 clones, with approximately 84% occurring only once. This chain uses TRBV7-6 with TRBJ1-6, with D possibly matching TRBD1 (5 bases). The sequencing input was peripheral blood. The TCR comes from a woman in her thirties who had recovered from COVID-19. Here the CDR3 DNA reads TGTGCCAGCAGCTTACTGCAGGGTATGGTTTCACCCCTCCACTTT. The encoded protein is CASSLLQGMVSPLHF.